The rows below give T cell receptor beta chains drawn from one sample of a study of post-analysis software for immune sequencing data. TCRdb re-called the PCR reads with MiXCR, one entry per CDR3 protein. There are 700,000 to 900,000 distinct CDR3 sequences in the sample; approximately 44% occur only once, and 4% to 5% lies in the top ten. Sequenced sample: blood. The receptors derive from a girl between 10 and 17 years old with multiple sclerosis. Each CDR3 is given with its conserved first and last residue. The D gene is left open where the match is weak. Some rows mark clone size as missing; the rest say once, few, many or name a class of expanded clone.

- TRBJ1-2 - TRBV5-1 TGCGCCAGCAGCTTGGACAGCTCCAACTATGGCTACACCTTC CASSLDSSNYGYTF
- TRBJ2-7 TRBD1 TRBV5-1 TGCGCCAGCAGCTGGGGGGACAGGTATGATTCCGAGCAGTACTTC CASSWGDRYDSEQYF
- TRBJ1-5 - TRBV27 TGTGCCCATTGGGGGCCTAGCAATCAGCCCCAGCATTTT CAHWGPSNQPQHF
- TRBJ2-3 - TRBV10-3 TGTGCCATCAGTGAGGGCCTAGCGTCTATCCCTAGCACAGATACGCAGTATTTT CAISEGLASIPSTDTQYF
- TRBJ2-7 - TRBV24-1 TGTGCCGTTTCTCCGGGACACTCCTACGAGCAGTACTTC CAVSPGHSYEQYF
- TRBJ2-1 - TRBV5-1 TGCGCCAGCAGCCTGCAGGCCCTCGACAATGAGCAGTTCTTC CASSLQALDNEQFF
few TRBJ2-1 - TRBV6-5 TGTGCCAGCAGATTGAGCTTCGGTCTTGAGTTCTTC CASRLSFGLEFF
few TRBJ2-7 - TRBV20-1 TGCAGTGCTAGATCGCTCGAAGTTGGGACCCTCTCCTCCGAGCAGTACTTC CSARSLEVGTLSSEQYF
- TRBJ1-4 - TRBV12-3/TRBV12-4 TGTGCCAGCAGTCCTCTTTCGCACGAAAAACTGTTTTTT CASSPLSHEKLFF
- TRBJ2-3 - TRBV12-3/TRBV12-4 TGTGCCAGCAGCTTAAGCGTGCCCGCAGATGCGCAGTATTTT CASSLSVPADAQYF
once TRBJ2-3 - TRBV29-1 TGCAGCGTTGAAGAAACGCCCCGAGACAGGTACACAGATACGCAGTATTTT CSVEETPRDRYTDTQYF
- TRBJ2-7 TRBD1 TRBV29-1 TGCAGCGCCTCGACAGGGTCCTACGAGCAGTACTTC CSASTGSYEQYF
- TRBJ2-1 - TRBV11-3 TGTGCCAGTAGCGAAGCTGGACTCCGCTCCTACAATGAGCAGTTCTTC CASSEAGLRSYNEQFF
few TRBJ2-1 TRBD1 TRBV7-9 TGTGCCAGCAGCAAACCCCGGGACAGGTCCTACAATGAACAGTTCTTC CASSKPRDRSYNEQFF
- TRBJ2-1 TRBD2 TRBV9 TGTGCCAGCAGCGTCGGGACCGCTAGCGGGAGTCTCTATGAGCAGTTCTTC CASSVGTASGSLYEQFF
- TRBJ2-1 - TRBV2 TGTGCCAGCAGTCACCCGGGCTATGGTGACCACAATGAGCAGTTCTTC CASSHPGYGDHNEQFF
- TRBJ2-3 - TRBV4-2 TGTGCCAGCAGCCGAAGAAGGGACTTAGATACGCAGTATTTT CASSRRRDLDTQYF
few TRBJ2-5 TRBD1 TRBV10-3 TGTGCCATCAGAAGCACAGGGGCGCAACAAGAGACCCAGTACTTC CAIRSTGAQQETQYF
few TRBJ2-7 - TRBV3-1 TGTGCCAGCAGCCAAAGAACGATCTCCTACGAGCAGTACTTC CASSQRTISYEQYF
few TRBJ2-1 - TRBV5-1 TGCGCCAGCAGCTGGCGGGGACGGTACAATGAGCAGTTCTTC CASSWRGRYNEQFF
few TRBJ2-3 - TRBV28 TGTGCCAGCAGTTCCAGCGGAGGTAGCACAGATACGCAGTATTTT CASSSSGGSTDTQYF
- TRBJ1-2 TRBD1 TRBV5-6 TGTGCCAGCAGCCCAATTACTCGACAGGGGGCGGGCTATGGCTACACCTTC CASSPITRQGAGYGYTF
- TRBJ2-1 TRBD1 TRBV4-3 TGCGCCAGCAGCCAACGGGACAGCTCCTACAATGAGCAGTTCTTC CASSQRDSSYNEQFF